The clone carrying this T cell receptor beta chain was observed a handful of times. Uncontrolled infection, other autoimmune disease, pregnancy or lactation disqualified patients from enrolment. Each diagnosis drew on symptoms, thyroxine, TRAb, thyroid ultrasound and orbital computed tomography findings. PBMCs stemmed from 10 ml fresh peripheral blood. This specimen belongs to a study of T cells in Graves' hyperthyroidism and ophthalmopathy. V shed 6 bases and J shed 4 bases, with 16 bases lying between them. This CDR3 is built from 14 residues. The germline V gene encodes CDR1 DFQATT and CDR2 SNEGSKA (reference sequence). Amplification of TCR beta CDR3 regions used RNA as the template. During a first-round RT-PCR of the TCR CDR3, the HTBI primer set was used. TCRdb re-derived calls from the multiplex PCR reads in MiXCR, one entry per CDR3 protein. The repertoire holds roughly 640,000 distinct CDR3 sequences, with 16% as singletons.

This chain joins TRBV20-1 and TRBJ1-5; a possible D gene is TRBD1 (5 bases). This receptor was taken from a woman aged 40-49 years with Graves' ophthalmopathy. Material for sequencing was blood. The CDR3 is CSAGTGGVNQPQHF. CDR3 DNA: TGCAGTGCGGGGACGGGGGGGGTGAATCAGCCCCAGCATTTT.